The source of this T cell receptor beta chain is a study of blood T cell repertoires in COVID-19. Study context: COVID-19 samples, acute and convalescent, were from the United States, Italy and Spain. Sources were T cells, B-cell-depleted T cells, or PBMCs; the material itself was cDNA or gDNA.

Germline CDR1 SGDLS, CDR2 YYNGEE. The CDR3 consists of 14 residues. V was shortened by 0 bases and J by 5 bases, with 9 bases between the two germline ends. Enrolment of Seattle patients took place during active infection, and they were followed longitudinally. The authors' processing: Reference gene primers were amplified, and this amplification served to estimate nucleated cell counts. Libraries were prepared by immunoSEQ multiplex PCR; TCRdb keeps only in-frame clonotypes and omits some of them. V and J calls and clone size are given by that table; D and trimming were obtained from the DNA. The sample yields 150,000 to 200,000 clones, around 85% seen once.

This TCR came from an older woman with COVID-19, enrolled during active disease. This sequence joins TRBV9 and TRBJ2-1; D might be TRBD2 (5 bases). Source material: peripheral blood. CDR3 loop: CASSVALRDNEQFF. For the CDR3, the DNA is TGTGCCAGCAGCGTAGCCCTGCGGGACAATGAGCAGTTCTTC.